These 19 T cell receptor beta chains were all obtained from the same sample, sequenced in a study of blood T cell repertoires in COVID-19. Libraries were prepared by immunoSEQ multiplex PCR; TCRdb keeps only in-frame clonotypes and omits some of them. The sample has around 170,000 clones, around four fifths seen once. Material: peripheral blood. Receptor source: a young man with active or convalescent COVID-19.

CDR3 residues: CASSPSGGSKNIQYF. CDR3 in DNA: TGTGCCAGCAGCCCGAGCGGGGGGTCCAAAAACATTCAGTACTTC. This chain joins TRBV9 and TRBJ2-4; 9 bases agree with TRBD2. Germline V CDR1 and CDR2: SGDLS, YYNGEE. This CDR3 has 15 amino acids. The V segment lost 4 bases and the J segment 2 bases; nucleotides outside the gene matches: 4.

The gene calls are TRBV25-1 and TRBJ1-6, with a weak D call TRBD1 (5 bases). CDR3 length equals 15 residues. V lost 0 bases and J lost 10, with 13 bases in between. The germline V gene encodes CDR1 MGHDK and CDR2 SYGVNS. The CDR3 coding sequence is TGTGCCAGCAGTGAATATATATTGGCAGGGTCACCCCTCCACTTT. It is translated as CASSEYILAGSPLHF. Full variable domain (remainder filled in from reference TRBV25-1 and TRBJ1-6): EADIYQTPRYLVIGTGKKITLECSQTMGHDKMYWYQQDPGMELHLIHYSYGVNSTEKGDLSSESTVSRIRTEHFPLTLESARPSHTSQYLCASSEYILAGSPLHFGNGTRLTVT.

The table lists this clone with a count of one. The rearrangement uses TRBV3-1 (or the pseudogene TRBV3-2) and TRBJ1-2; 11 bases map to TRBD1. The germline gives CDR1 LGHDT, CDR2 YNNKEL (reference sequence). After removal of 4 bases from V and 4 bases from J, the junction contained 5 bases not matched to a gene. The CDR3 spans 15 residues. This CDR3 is CASSRGTGGTYGYTF. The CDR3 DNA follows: TGTGCCAGCAGCCGTGGGACAGGGGGGACCTATGGCTACACCTTC.

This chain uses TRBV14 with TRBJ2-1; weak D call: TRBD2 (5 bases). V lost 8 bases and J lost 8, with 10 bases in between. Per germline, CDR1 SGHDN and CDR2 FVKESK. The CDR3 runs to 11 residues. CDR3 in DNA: TGTGCCAGCTCGCGGGTCGATGAGCAGTTCTTC. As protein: CASSRVDEQFF.

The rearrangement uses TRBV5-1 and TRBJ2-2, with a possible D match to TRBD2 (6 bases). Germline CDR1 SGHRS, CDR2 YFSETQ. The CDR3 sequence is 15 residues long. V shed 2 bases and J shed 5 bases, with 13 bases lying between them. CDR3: CASSFGAGSTGELFF. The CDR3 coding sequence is TGCGCCAGCAGCTTCGGGGCGGGGTCTACCGGGGAGCTGTTTTTT.

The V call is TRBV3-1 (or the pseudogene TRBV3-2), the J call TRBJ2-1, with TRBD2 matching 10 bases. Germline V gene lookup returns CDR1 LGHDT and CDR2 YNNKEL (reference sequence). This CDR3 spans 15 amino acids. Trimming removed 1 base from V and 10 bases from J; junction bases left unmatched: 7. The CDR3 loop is CASSQGLAGVREQFF. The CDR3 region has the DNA TGTGCCAGCAGCCAAGGGCTAGCGGGGGTGCGGGAGCAGTTCTTC.

The CDR3 protein is CASSRKGAYNEQFF. The DNA of the CDR3 is TGTGCCAGCAGCCGGAAAGGGGCGTACAATGAGCAGTTCTTC. This chain connects TRBV3-1 (or the pseudogene TRBV3-2) to TRBJ2-1, with D perhaps matching TRBD1 (5 bases). In germline, CDR1 is LGHDT, CDR2 YNNKEL (reference sequence). The CDR3 is 14 residues long. Trimming left V 4 bases short and J 4 bases short, with 11 bases between.

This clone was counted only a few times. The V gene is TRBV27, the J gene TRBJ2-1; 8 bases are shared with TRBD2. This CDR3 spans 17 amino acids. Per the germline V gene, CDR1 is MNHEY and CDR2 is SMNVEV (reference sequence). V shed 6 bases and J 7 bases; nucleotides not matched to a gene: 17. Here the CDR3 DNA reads TGTGCCAGCAGAGTCGGGGCCGGGAGGGCCGAGGGAAATGAGCAGTTCTTC. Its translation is CASRVGAGRAEGNEQFF.

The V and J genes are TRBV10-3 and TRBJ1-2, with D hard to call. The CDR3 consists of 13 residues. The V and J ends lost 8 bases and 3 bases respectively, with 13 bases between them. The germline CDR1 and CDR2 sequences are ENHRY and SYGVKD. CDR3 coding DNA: TGTGCCATCCAAAGCGATCAAGACTATGGCTACACCTTC. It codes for CAIQSDQDYGYTF.

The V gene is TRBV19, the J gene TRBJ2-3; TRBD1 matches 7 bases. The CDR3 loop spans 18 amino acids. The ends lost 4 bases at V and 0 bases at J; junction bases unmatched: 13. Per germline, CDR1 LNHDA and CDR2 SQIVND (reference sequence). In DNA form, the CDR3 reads TGTGCCAGTAGTACTAGGACAGGCTTTGTTTCTAGCACAGATACGCAGTATTTT. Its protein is CASSTRTGFVSSTDTQYF.

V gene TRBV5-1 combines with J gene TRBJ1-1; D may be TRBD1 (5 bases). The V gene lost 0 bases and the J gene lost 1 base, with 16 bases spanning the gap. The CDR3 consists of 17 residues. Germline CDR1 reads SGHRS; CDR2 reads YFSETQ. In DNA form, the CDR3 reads TGCGCCAGCAGCTTGGCAGGGTTTGGCAGACAGAACACTGAAGCTTTCTTT. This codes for CASSLAGFGRQNTEAFF.

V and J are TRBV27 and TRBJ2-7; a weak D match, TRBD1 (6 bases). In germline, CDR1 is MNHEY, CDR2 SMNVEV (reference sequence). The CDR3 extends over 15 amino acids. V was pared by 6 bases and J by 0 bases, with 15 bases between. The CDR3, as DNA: TGTGCCAGCAGATACAGGGTGCAGGGCTCCTACGAGCAGTACGTC. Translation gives CASRYRVQGSYEQYV.

In DNA, the CDR3 is TGTGCCAGCAGCTTCACCCCGATAGAAAACTATGGCTACACCTTC. Its protein product is CASSFTPIENYGYTF. The chain has TRBV5-6 and TRBJ1-2; D gene uncertain. CDR1 and CDR2 (germline): SGHDT, YYEEEE. V lost 2 bases, J lost 2 bases, and 13 bases lay in between. The CDR3 extends over 15 amino acids.

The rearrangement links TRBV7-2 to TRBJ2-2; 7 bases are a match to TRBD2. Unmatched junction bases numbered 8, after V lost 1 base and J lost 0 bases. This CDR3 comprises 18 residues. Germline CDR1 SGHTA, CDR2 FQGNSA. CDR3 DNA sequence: TGTGCCAGCAGCTTAGATCTAGCGGCTTGGACGAACACCGGGGAGCTGTTTTTT. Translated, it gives CASSLDLAAWTNTGELFF.

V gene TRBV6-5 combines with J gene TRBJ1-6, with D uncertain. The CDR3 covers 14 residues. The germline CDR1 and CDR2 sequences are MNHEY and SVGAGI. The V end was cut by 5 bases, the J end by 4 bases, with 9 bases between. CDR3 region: CASSPGIYNSPLHF. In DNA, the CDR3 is TGTGCCAGCAGTCCGGGAATTTATAATTCACCCCTCCACTTT.

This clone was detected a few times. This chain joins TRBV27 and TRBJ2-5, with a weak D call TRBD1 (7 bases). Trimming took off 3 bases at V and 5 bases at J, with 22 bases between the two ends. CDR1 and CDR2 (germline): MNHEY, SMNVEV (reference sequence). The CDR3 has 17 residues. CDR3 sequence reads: CASSFSQGEAWAETQYF. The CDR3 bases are TGTGCCAGCAGTTTCTCGCAGGGGGAGGCGTGGGCGGAGACCCAGTACTTC.

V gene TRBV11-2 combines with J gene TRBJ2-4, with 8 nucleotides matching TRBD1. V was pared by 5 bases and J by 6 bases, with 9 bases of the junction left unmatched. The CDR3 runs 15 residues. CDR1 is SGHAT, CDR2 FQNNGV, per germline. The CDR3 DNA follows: TGTGCCAGCAGCCTTTGGACAGGGTCAAGAAACATTCAGTACTTC. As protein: CASSLWTGSRNIQYF.

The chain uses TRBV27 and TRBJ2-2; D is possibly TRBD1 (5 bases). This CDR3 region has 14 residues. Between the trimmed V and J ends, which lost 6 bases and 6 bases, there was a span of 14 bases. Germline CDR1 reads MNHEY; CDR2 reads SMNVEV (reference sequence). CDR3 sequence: CASRADNFAGELFF. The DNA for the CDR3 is TGTGCCAGCAGGGCGGACAACTTTGCCGGGGAGCTGTTTTTT.

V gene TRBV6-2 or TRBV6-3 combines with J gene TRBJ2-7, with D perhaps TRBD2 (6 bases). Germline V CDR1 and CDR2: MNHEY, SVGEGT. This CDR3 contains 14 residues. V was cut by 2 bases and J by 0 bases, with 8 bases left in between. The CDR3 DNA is TGTGCCAGCAGTTACCGCGGGATCTCCTACGAGCAGTACTTC. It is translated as CASSYRGISYEQYF.